This T cell receptor (beta chain) was profiled in a study of T cell repertoires in cytomegalovirus infection. This clonotype was observed a handful of times. Its antigen remains unidentified. A single record per CDR3 protein comes from TCRdb applying MiXCR to the reads. The sample yields fewer than 350,000 distinct CDR3 sequences, around 29% seen once. Per the germline V gene, CDR1 is DFQATT and CDR2 is SNEGSKA (reference sequence). The CDR3 contains 13 residues. V was pared by 0 bases and J by 5 bases, with 2 bases of the junction left unmatched. Sequencing used cultured PBMCs, obtained from culture after CMV antigen stimulation. The receptor comes from a human donor in good health (CMV status not recorded). Some clones in this sample may be carry-over from other donors' samples. The rearrangement uses TRBV20-1 and TRBJ2-5; 8 nucleotides match TRBD2. CDR3 protein: CSARDTGGETQYF. The DNA of the CDR3 is TGCAGTGCTAGAGATACGGGGGGGGAGACCCAGTACTTC.